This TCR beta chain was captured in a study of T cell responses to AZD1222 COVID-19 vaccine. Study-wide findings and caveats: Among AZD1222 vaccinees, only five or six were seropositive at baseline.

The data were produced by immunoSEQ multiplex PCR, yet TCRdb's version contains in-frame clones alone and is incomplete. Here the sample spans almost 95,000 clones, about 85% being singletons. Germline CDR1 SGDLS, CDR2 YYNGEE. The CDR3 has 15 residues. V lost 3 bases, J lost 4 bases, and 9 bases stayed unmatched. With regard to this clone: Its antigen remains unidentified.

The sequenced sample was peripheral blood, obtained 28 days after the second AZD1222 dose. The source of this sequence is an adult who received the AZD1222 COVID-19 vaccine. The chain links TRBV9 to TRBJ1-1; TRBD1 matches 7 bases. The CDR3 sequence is CASSALQRQGTEAFF. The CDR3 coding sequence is TGTGCCAGCAGCGCCCTCCAAAGACAGGGCACTGAAGCTTTCTTT.